This is a list of T cell receptor beta chains from one sample in a study of regulatory T cells in long-lasting Graves disease. TCRdb analysed the multiplex PCR reads with MiXCR anew, one entry per CDR3 protein. The sample shows around 450,000 distinct CDR3 sequences, around 16% of them seen only once. This same sample was also part of a study on T cells in Graves' hyperthyroidism and ophthalmopathy.

The sequencing used peripheral blood mononuclear cells (PBMCs), collected at new diagnosis, from a patient treated with antithyroid drugs. The receptor set was obtained from a man in his forties with Graves disease. Each CDR3 is given with its conserved first and last residue. The order of the fields is J gene, CDR3 length, V gene, D gene, clone size, CDR3 DNA, CDR3 protein. The D gene is left open where the match is weak. The listing skips clone size in some rows; elsewhere it reads once, few, many or a size class.

TRBJ2-3 | 13 | TRBV20-1 | TRBD1 | many | TGCAGTGCTAGGAGGGGGCACGCAGATACGCAGTATTTT | CSARRGHADTQYF
TRBJ2-2 | 14 | TRBV20-1 | . | many | TGCAGTGCTCGCGGACTGCGGAACACCGGGGAGCTGTTTTTT | CSARGLRNTGELFF
TRBJ2-3 | 18 | TRBV12-3/TRBV12-4 | TRBD1 | few | TGTGCCAGCAGATTGGGACAGGGATTGACAGTTAATACAGATACGCAGTATTTT | CASRLGQGLTVNTDTQYF
TRBJ2-1 | 15 | TRBV28 | TRBD2 | many | TGTGCCAGCAGGGTAGCGGGAGGGCCAGGAAGTGAGCAGTTCTTC | CASRVAGGPGSEQFF
TRBJ2-1 | 15 | TRBV18 | . | few | TGTGCCAGCTCACCCTTTACGGGAGTCTACAATGAGCAGTTCTTC | CASSPFTGVYNEQFF
TRBJ2-1 | 18 | TRBV24-1 | TRBD1 | many | TGTGCCACCAGTGATAAGTCCCGGGACAGGGCCGCCTACAATGAGCAGTTCTTC | CATSDKSRDRAAYNEQFF
TRBJ2-1 | 13 | TRBV12-3/TRBV12-4 | TRBD1 | . | TGTGCCAGCAGGAGGGACAGTCCTAATGAGCAGTTCTTC | CASRRDSPNEQFF
TRBJ1-6 | 15 | TRBV13 | TRBD1 | many | TGTGCCAGCAGCTTAGGGGGACAGGGGGATTCACCCCTCCACTTT | CASSLGGQGDSPLHF
TRBJ2-7 | 14 | TRBV4-1 | . | few | TGCGCCAGCAGCCAACAACGGGAAACCTACGAGCAGTACTTC | CASSQQRETYEQYF
TRBJ1-1 | 13 | TRBV6-1 | . | many | TGTGCCAGCAGTCACAAGAGGGGTACTGAAGCTTTCTTT | CASSHKRGTEAFF
TRBJ2-1 | 16 | TRBV7-3 | TRBD1 | few | TGTGCCAGCAGGAAGACAGGGGGGGAACTGGGACCCGAGCAGTTCTTC | CASRKTGGELGPEQFF
TRBJ2-1 | 15 | TRBV6-1 | . | few | TGTGCCAGCAGTAGCTCCGGGATACACCCCAATGAGCAGTTCTTC | CASSSSGIHPNEQFF
TRBJ2-1 | 14 | TRBV20-1 | TRBD2 | . | TGCAGTGCTAGACCCCTAGCGGGTTACAATGAGCAGTTCTTC | CSARPLAGYNEQFF
TRBJ2-1 | 12 | TRBV6-2/TRBV6-3 | . | many | TGTGCCAGCACCAACGGCCGGGGTGAGCAGTTCTTC | CASTNGRGEQFF
TRBJ2-3 | 14 | TRBV2 | . | many | TGTGCCAGCGACCGGGACCCTAGCACAGATACGCAGTATTTT | CASDRDPSTDTQYF
TRBJ1-1 | 13 | TRBV20-1 | . | . | TGCAGTACTAGAGATCCCGGGGCCCCTGAAGCTTTCTTT | CSTRDPGAPEAFF
TRBJ1-5 | 16 | TRBV20-1 | TRBD1 | many | TGCAGTGCTAGAGAAGGGACAGGGGGGGGTGGTCAGCCCCAGCATTTT | CSAREGTGGGGQPQHF
TRBJ2-7 | 15 | TRBV5-5 | TRBD1 | . | TGTGCCAGCAGCTGGTCTGGGACAGGGGACCACGAGCAGTACTTC | CASSWSGTGDHEQYF
TRBJ2-1 | 17 | TRBV6-2/TRBV6-3 | TRBD2 | many | TGTGCCAGCAGTCTCCCGGCCGGGACTAGACTAAAGAATGAGCAGTTCTTC | CASSLPAGTRLKNEQFF
TRBJ2-3 | 16 | TRBV7-9 | . | few | TGTGCCAGCAGCTTAGCCCATGGACGGAGCACAGATACGCAGTATTTT | CASSLAHGRSTDTQYF
TRBJ1-3 | 14 | TRBV3-1 | . | . | TGTGCCAGCAGCCAAGAACCGATTCGAAACACCATATATTTT | CASSQEPIRNTIYF
TRBJ2-7 | 14 | TRBV28 | . | many | TGTGCCACCAGCAATATGACTCCCCCCTACGAGCAGTACTTC | CATSNMTPPYEQYF
TRBJ2-2 | 17 | TRBV7-9 | TRBD2 | . | TGTGCCAGCAGATACGGACTAGCGGGAGTTAACACCGGGGAGCTGTTTTTT | CASRYGLAGVNTGELFF
TRBJ2-1 | 13 | TRBV11-2 | . | many | TGTGCCAGCAGCTTAGCTAGCCTCAATGAGCAGTTCTTC | CASSLASLNEQFF
TRBJ2-1 | 16 | TRBV20-1 | TRBD2 | once | TGCAGTGCTAGTCTTGGCGGGGGGGGCGTGAATAATGAGCAGTTCTTC | CSASLGGGGVNNEQFF
TRBJ2-7 | 16 | TRBV19 | . | few | TGTGCCAGTAGTATAGTGGGCAGTATGAACTCCTACGAGCAGTACTTC | CASSIVGSMNSYEQYF
TRBJ2-1 | 15 | TRBV5-1 | . | few | TGCGCCAGCAGTACCGGGATAATGTCCTACAATGAGCAGTTCTTC | CASSTGIMSYNEQFF
TRBJ1-3 | 13 | TRBV12-3/TRBV12-4 | . | few | TGTGCCAGCAGTTCCGGGCCCCCGGACACCATATATTTT | CASSSGPPDTIYF
TRBJ2-1 | 18 | TRBV20-1 | TRBD2 | many | TGCAGTGCTAGAGATCCCACCGGGACTAGCGGGAGCCACAATGAGCAGTTCTTC | CSARDPTGTSGSHNEQFF
TRBJ2-7 | 18 | TRBV9 | TRBD2 | many | TGTGCCAGCAGCCTGCGACGACTAGCGGGAGTGTCCTCCTACGAGCAGTACTTC | CASSLRRLAGVSSYEQYF
TRBJ2-3 | 17 | TRBV11-2 | . | many | TGTGCCAGCAGCTTAATCGTGGGGGCAGGTAGCACAGATACGCAGTATTTT | CASSLIVGAGSTDTQYF
TRBJ2-2 | 14 | TRBV6-2/TRBV6-3 | . | once | TGTGCCACTCTGCAAGCAAGGGGCACCGGGGAGCTGTTTTTT | CATLQARGTGELFF
TRBJ2-4 | 15 | TRBV18 | TRBD1 | . | TGTGCCAGCTCACCAGGTGACAGGGGACCGTCATTGTTATACTTC | CASSPGDRGPSLLYF
TRBJ2-3 | 12 | TRBV3-1 | . | many | TGTGCCAGCAGCCAGCTCGGAGATACGCAGTATTTT | CASSQLGDTQYF
TRBJ2-7 | 20 | TRBV6-2/TRBV6-3 | TRBD1 | many | TGTGCCAGCAGTTACACCACCGGGACAGGGGGGCCTAATAGCTCCTACGAGCAGTACTTC | CASSYTTGTGGPNSSYEQYF
TRBJ2-5 | 15 | TRBV12-3/TRBV12-4 | TRBD1 | . | TGTGCCAGTGGGTCAGGGGGCTGGAAAAAAGAGACCCAGTACTTC | CASGSGGWKKETQYF
TRBJ2-1 | 15 | TRBV14 | TRBD2 | . | TGTGCCAGCAGCCCAGCGGGAGGGTTTTTCGATGAGCAGTTCTTC | CASSPAGGFFDEQFF
TRBJ2-3 | 14 | TRBV3-1 | . | many | TGTGCCAGCAGCCAGCAGATGTGGGCAGATACGCAGTATTTT | CASSQQMWADTQYF